This T cell receptor (beta chain) was recorded in a study of cytomegalovirus exposure and HLA in healthy donors (dated by TCRdb to between 2016 and 2019). For the wider study: An earlier analysis of approximately 600 of the donors reported 250 to 300 Gb of sequence data and some 100 million unique TCR beta sequences from roughly 180 million T cells. An earlier analysis of around 640 of the donors used high-throughput TCR beta sequencing to judge whether each TCR beta V gene segment behaved as functional or pseudogenic. Among some 410 genotyped donors of the cohort, an average of approximately 220,000 unique TCR beta nucleotide sequences was sequenced per donor, of which roughly 18% were non-productive. Using immunosequencing, the study profiled T cell repertoires from approximately 700 subjects and related those repertoires to cytomegalovirus serostatus. A later genetic analysis took genome-wide SNP genotypes for about 55% of the 666 donors and used that subset as a discovery cohort. Among the approximately 430 genotyped donors, approximately 81% belonged to the genetic ancestry cluster associated with self-reported Caucasian donors. In the later analysis, no new phenotypic data were used to find candidate immune exposures; instead, reliance was placed on TCR beta sequences and their occurrence across donors. Besides the first cohort of some 670 subjects, a separate validation cohort made up of over 100 different subjects was used. An early release covering more than 500 HLA-typed donors comprised approximately 300 gigabases of sequencing data and around 85 million unique TCR sequences. A later analysis re-examined previously published TCR beta repertoires from roughly 720 donors and added high-resolution HLA genotyping to investigate patterns of TCR occurrence. Typing coverage varied by locus: roughly 629-640 donors for A, B, C, DRB1 and DQB1; approximately 500 for DQA1; more than 600 for DPA1; roughly 450 for DPB1. Roughly 5 DR-DQ haplotypes were handled as single units for association and clustering because linkage in the cohort was strong. Both class I and class II loci were covered by HLA typing, at four-digit resolution. Donor age, sex, ethnicity and CMV serostatus were compiled together with the repertoire data. Every repertoire in the discovery cohort had been generated on one and the same sequencing platform. High-throughput TCR immunosequencing, statistical association of individual TCRs with disease status, and machine learning were combined to predict cytomegalovirus infection status. The study aimed to test whether signatures of past pathogen exposure could be identified by cataloging public T cell receptors. Study-wide findings and limitations: Linkage disequilibrium might explain the correlated functional status among segregating V segments, but an unknown experimental factor could not be ruled out. Several of the top co-occurrence clusters appeared to be linked to parvovirus B19, influenza, CMV and Epstein-Barr virus, according to a later analysis. Most CMV-associated TCR beta chains appeared to be HLA-restricted in a later analysis, and the HLA associations seemed to be driven largely by CMV exposure. It was suggested by the authors that the approach could potentially be generalized to other disease states and immunological phenotypes. The cohort was sequenced for TCR beta chains only, and without alpha or paired-chain data the features that could be detected were limited. The study gave a list of some 150 TCR beta chains associated with cytomegalovirus. Because some donors lacked HLA typing at each locus, the association tests relied only on the typed subset. A further reported finding was that TCR beta sequences accurately predicted the HLA-A and HLA-B alleles for most subjects in the first cohort. Because counts were too low, roughly 18 rarely observed V segments, including chromosome 9 orphons, were left out of the earlier analysis of several hundred of the donors. Assigning TCR associations to individual alleles was difficult when HLA alleles, especially DR and DQ, strongly co-occurred. Most TCR sequences were seen in very few donors, while some public TCRs were found in many individuals. A few of the identified cytomegalovirus-associated TCR beta chains were confirmed in vitro to be specific for cytomegalovirus antigens. The presence/absence analyses assumed that sequencing depth was roughly uniform across donors, and that assumption may not be true. A later analysis found that TCR association rates varied across HLA loci, with DRB1 alleles showing the most associated TCRs and HLA-C alleles the fewest. In a later genetic analysis, a missense DCLRE1C variant was associated with V-gene and J-gene trimming of TCR beta chains, and the association was replicated in an independent cohort. In a later analysis, over 15,000 TCR beta sequences were associated with specific HLA alleles at a false discovery rate of 0.05. According to a later genetic analysis, donors in an Asian-associated ancestry cluster had fewer N-insertions in productive TCRs than the approximately 670-donor mean. A cluster of highly shared sequence variants was judged likely to be a technical artifact of the sequencing pipeline. Some IMGT-functional V segments, including TRBV6-2 and TRBV6-3, could not be distinguished by the 87-base-pair reads and were therefore excluded. The classifier was reported to diagnose cytomegalovirus status with high specificity and sensitivity in both the original and validation cohorts. For the cohort, immune exposure information was limited to CMV serostatus. An earlier analysis of 587 of the donors showed that most TCR beta V segments appeared in productive rearrangements either about 87% or about 30% of the time, which broadly matched IMGT annotations. In a later analysis, HLA-associated TCR beta chains showed more clonal expansion and lower generation probabilities than non-associated chains that were equally common.

The cohort comprised 550 to 700 healthy bone marrow donors. All cohort members were sampled while nominally healthy, although unrecorded immune exposures were likely present. The donor was CMV seronegative and was included in the group of approximately 350 seronegative cohort members. A peripheral blood sample was provided by each donor, and peripheral blood mononuclear cells were used for TCR beta sequencing. Genomic DNA extraction from the blood cell samples was performed with the Qiagen DNeasy Blood Extraction Kit. The germline V gene encodes CDR1 SNHLY and CDR2 FYNNEI. The CDR3 runs 14 amino acids, cysteine and phenylalanine included. The CDR3 DNA has 42 bases and is translated from base 1. V is clipped by 5 bases and J by 8 bases, and the sequence between their germline boundaries is 16 bases long. Receptor libraries were prepared by the immunoSEQ multiplex PCR assay. For the multiplex PCR, a mixture combining 60 forward primers for TCR Vbeta segments and 13 reverse primers for TCR Jbeta segments was used. The CDR3 region of rearranged TCR beta genes was amplified from genomic DNA with a multiplex PCR assay. The amplified TCR beta libraries were sequenced on the Illumina HiSeq System as 87-base-pair reads. In the authors' own workflow: A later analysis tallied 75 million to 95 million unique TCR beta chains across the 666 repertoires, and approximately 12 million of those chains were shared by two or more donors. Raw reads were error-corrected and collapsed into unique sequences with a nearest-neighbor algorithm that merged closely related sequences to remove PCR and sequencing errors. Alignment of CDR3 sequences to IMGT reference sequences was used to assign V, D and J gene segments. Each retained sequence needed at least a six-nucleotide match to both a V gene segment and a J gene segment. A rearrangement counted as productive if the CDR3 had no stop codons and remained in frame with V and J, and every other rearrangement counted as non-productive. CDR3 was defined according to IMGT convention as the region running from the second conserved V-encoded cysteine to the conserved J-encoded phenylalanine. The earlier analysis of approximately 590 of the donors excluded any sequence lacking an unambiguous match to a single V gene segment. In an earlier analysis of approximately 590 of the donors, a V segment was called functional when productive rearrangements were above 56.7%, and segregating when the standard deviation between donors exceeded 5%. A statistical classification framework was built to diagnose cytomegalovirus status from the catalog of TCR beta chain sequences. V and J gene assignment, in a later analysis, came from comparing TCR nucleotide sequences with IMGT/GENE-DB human TR gene sequences. The TCRdist pipeline was used in a later analysis to assign CDR3 sequences and most-parsimonious VDJ recombination scenarios. In a later analysis, each TCR beta chain was defined by its CDR3 amino acid sequence together with its V-gene family, and reads without a unique V-gene family were excluded. A later analysis removed roughly 590 highly shared, low-generation-probability nucleotide sequences to deal with suspected cross-contamination and a sequencing artifact. In a later analysis, a clonal expansion index for each public chain was calculated from normalized within-repertoire ranks of inferred template counts. In a later analysis, generation probabilities were computed using a VDJ recombination model fitted to out-of-frame rearrangements, and the results were checked against IGoR. In a later analysis, hypergeometric tests were used to score TCR-TCR, TCR-HLA and TCR-CMV co-occurrence, with a repertoire-size bias correction applied to TCR pairs. A later analysis estimated false discovery rates by permuting HLA or CMV assignments 20 times. A later analysis grouped co-occurring TCRs with DBSCAN, adding TCRdist sequence similarity when clustering within HLA-allele-positive subsets. Co-occurrence clustering excluded repertoires with fewer than 30,000 or more than 120,000 public chains, plus five with anomalous nucleotide sharing. What TCRdb holds here is the immuneACCESS table cut down to in-frame rearrangements. Part of the clones is not present; checked against another copy, under half of the missing clones reflect an unresolved V gene, and the others are unexplained. For V, J and clone size, that table is used; D and trimming come from the DNA. Counted in this sample were tens of thousands of clones; 60% to 85% of them appeared once. The top ten hold over 0.95% of the sample.

Details on this clone: The target of this receptor is not known. No clone much larger than this one lies a single base away; base qualities are absent.

The sequenced sample was PBMCs. The TCR sequence derives from a male donor in good health and CMV-seronegative. The receptor chain draws on TRBV2 and TRBJ2-1; the D gene is perhaps TRBD2, on 5 matching bases. The CDR3 region reads CASSPEVAIYEQFF. The bases read TGTGCCAGCAGTCCGGAGGTGGCTATCTATGAGCAGTTCTTC.